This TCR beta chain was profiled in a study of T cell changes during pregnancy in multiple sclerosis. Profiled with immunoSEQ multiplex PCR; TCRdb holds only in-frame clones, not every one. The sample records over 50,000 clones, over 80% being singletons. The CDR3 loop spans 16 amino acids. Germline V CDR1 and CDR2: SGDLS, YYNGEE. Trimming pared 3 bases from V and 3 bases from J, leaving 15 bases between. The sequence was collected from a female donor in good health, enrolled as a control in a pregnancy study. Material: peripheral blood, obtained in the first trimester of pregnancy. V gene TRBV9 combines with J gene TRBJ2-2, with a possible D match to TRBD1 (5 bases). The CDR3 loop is CASSAPREMDTGELFF. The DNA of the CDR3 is TGTGCCAGCAGCGCCCCCAGGGAAATGGACACCGGGGAGCTGTTTTTT.